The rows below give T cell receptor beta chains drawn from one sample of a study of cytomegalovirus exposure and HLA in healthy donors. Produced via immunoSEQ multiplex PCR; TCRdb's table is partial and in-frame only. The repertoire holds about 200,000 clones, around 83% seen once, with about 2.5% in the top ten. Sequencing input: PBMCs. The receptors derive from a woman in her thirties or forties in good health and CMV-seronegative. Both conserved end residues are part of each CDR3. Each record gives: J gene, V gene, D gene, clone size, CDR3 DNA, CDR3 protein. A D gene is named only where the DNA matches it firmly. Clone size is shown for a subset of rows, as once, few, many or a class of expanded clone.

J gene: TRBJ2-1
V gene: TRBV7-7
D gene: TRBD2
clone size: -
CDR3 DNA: TGTGCCAGCAGCCTCGGGTCCACTAGCGAGGGGCAGTTCTTC
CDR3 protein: CASSLGSTSEGQFF

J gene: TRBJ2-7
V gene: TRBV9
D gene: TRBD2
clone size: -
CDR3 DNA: TGTGCCAGCAGCGTAGCCCCGGGGGGGGTGGGCGAGCAGTACTTC
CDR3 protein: CASSVAPGGVGEQYF

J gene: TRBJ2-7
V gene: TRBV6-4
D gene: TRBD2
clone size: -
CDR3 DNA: TGTGCCAGCAGTGACTCTATCGGGACTAGCGGGAGCTACGAGCAGTACTTC
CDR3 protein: CASSDSIGTSGSYEQYF

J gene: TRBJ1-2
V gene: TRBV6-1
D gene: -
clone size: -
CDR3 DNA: TGTGCCAGCAGTGAAGCACCGGGAGCTAACTATGGCTACACCTTC
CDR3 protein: CASSEAPGANYGYTF

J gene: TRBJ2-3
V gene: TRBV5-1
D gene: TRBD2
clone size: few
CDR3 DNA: TGCGCCAGCAGCGGTCGGGGACTAGTATCAGATACGCAGTATTTT
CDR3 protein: CASSGRGLVSDTQYF

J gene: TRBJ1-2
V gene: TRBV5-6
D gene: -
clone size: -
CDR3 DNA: TGTGCCAGCAGCTTGAACCGACTAAACTATGGCTACACCTTC
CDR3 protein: CASSLNRLNYGYTF

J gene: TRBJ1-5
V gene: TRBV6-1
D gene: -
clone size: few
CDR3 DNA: TGTGCCATCAGACCGGGATTTAGCAATCAGCCCCAGCATTTT
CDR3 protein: CAIRPGFSNQPQHF

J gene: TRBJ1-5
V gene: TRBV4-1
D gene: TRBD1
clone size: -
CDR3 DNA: TGCGCCAGCAGCCAAACCCTGGGACAGAGCAATCAGCCCCAGCATTTT
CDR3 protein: CASSQTLGQSNQPQHF

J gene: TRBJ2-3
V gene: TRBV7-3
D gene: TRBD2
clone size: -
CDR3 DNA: TGTGCCAGCAGCTTCTCTAGCGGGGGCAGCACAGATACGCAGTATTTT
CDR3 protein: CASSFSSGGSTDTQYF

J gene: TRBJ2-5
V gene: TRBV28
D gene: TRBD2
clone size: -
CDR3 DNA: TGTGCCAGCAGTATGGGACTAGCGGGAGGGAGGCGGACCCAGTACTTC
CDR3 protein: CASSMGLAGGRRTQYF

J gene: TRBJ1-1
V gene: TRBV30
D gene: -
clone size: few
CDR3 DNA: TGTGCAGAACGAGGGCGGATGAACACTGAAGCTTTCTTT
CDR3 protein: CAERGRMNTEAFF

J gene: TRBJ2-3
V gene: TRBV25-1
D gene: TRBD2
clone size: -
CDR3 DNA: TGTGCCAGCCGGACTAGTAGGTCAGATACGCAGTATTTT
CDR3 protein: CASRTSRSDTQYF

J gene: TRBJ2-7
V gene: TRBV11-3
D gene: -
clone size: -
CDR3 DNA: TGTGCCAGCAGCGAGGGAAGCTCCTACGAGCAGTACTTC
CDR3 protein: CASSEGSSYEQYF

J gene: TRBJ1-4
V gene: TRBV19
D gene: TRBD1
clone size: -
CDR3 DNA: TGTGCCAGTAGTGTCTCCGGACAGGGGCTCAATGAAAAACTGTTTTTT
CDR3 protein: CASSVSGQGLNEKLFF

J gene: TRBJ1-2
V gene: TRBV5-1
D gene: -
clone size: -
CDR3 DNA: TGCGCCAGCAGCCTGGGGGTCAGGGTGAACGGCTACACCTTC
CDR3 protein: CASSLGVRVNGYTF

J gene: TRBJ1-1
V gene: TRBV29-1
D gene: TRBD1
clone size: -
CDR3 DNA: TGCAGCGTTGAGGGTACGACAGGGTGGACTGAAGCTTTCTTT
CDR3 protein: CSVEGTTGWTEAFF

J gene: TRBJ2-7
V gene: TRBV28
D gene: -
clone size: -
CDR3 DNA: TGTGCCAGCAGCTCTGGACAGTATCCCTCCTACGAGCAGTACTTC
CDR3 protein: CASSSGQYPSYEQYF

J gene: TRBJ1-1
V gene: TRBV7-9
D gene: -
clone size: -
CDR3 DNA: TGTTCCAGCAGTTGGACAAACACTGAAGCTTTCTTT
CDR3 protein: CSSSWTNTEAFF

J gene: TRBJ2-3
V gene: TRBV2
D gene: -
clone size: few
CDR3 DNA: TGTGCCAGCCGGAGCACAGATACGCAGTATTTT
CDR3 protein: CASRSTDTQYF

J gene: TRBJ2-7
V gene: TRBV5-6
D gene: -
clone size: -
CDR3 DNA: TGTGCCAGCTCCCCGCAAGGGGGTGGATACGAGCAGTACTTC
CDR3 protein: CASSPQGGGYEQYF

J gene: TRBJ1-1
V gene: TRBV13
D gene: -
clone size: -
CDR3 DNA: TGTGCCAGCAGCGGAGGACGGAGAAACACTGAAGCTTTCTTT
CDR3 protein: CASSGGRRNTEAFF

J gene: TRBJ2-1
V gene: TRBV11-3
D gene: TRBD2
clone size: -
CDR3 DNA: TGTGCCAGCAGCTTAGGGACTAGCGGGGTTTACAATGAGCAGTTCTTC
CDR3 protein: CASSLGTSGVYNEQFF

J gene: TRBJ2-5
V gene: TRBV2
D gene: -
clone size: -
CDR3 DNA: TGTGCCAGCAGAGGAGGGACTCCAATCCTGAAGTACCAAGAGACCCAGTACTTC
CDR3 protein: CASRGGTPILKYQETQYF

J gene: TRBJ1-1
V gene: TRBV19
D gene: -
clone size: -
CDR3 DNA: TGTGCCAGTAGTATGGGACTCCCGGGCACTGAAGCTTTCTTT
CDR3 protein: CASSMGLPGTEAFF

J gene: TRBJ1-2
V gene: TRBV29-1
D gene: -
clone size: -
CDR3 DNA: TGCAGCGTTGAAGATCAGGGTACAGCTAACTATGGCTACACCTTC
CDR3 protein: CSVEDQGTANYGYTF

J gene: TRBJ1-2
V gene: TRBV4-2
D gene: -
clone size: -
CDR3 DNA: TGTGCCAGCAGCCAAGAGACTCCTAACTATGGCTACACCTTC
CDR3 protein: CASSQETPNYGYTF

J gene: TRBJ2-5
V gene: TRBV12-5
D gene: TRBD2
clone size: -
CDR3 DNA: TGTGCTAGTGGTCCACCGGGACTAGCAGAGGAGACCCAGTACTTC
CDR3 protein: CASGPPGLAEETQYF

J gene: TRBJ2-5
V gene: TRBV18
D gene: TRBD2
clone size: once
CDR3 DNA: TGTGCCAGCTCACCAAGGACTAGCGGGTACCAAGAGACCCAGTACTTC
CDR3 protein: CASSPRTSGYQETQYF

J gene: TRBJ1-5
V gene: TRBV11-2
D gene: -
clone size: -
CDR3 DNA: TGTGCCAGCAGCCCGGGGGTGGAAAATCAGCCCCAGCATTTT
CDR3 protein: CASSPGVENQPQHF

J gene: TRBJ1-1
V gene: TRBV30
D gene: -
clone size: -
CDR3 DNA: TGTGCCTGGAGCACCGGGGGATCCATTATGAACACTGAAGCTTTCTTT
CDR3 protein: CAWSTGGSIMNTEAFF

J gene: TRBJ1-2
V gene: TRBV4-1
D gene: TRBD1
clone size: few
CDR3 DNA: TGCGCCAGCAGCGAAATAAATGACAGGGTGAAGGGCTACACCTTC
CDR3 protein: CASSEINDRVKGYTF

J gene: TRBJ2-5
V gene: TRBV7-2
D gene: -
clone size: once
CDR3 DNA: TGTGCCAGCAGCTTGGAGCAGGGCCTCCAAGAGACCCAGTACTTC
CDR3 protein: CASSLEQGLQETQYF

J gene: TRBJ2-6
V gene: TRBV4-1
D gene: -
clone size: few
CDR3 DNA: TGCGCCAGCAGCCAAGAGGGGAGCGCCGGGGCCAACGTCCTGACTTTC
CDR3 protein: CASSQEGSAGANVLTF

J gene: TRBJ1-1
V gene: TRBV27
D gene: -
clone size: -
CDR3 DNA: TGTGCCAGCAGTCTTAGGGGCTTGAACACTGAAGCTTTCTTT
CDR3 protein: CASSLRGLNTEAFF

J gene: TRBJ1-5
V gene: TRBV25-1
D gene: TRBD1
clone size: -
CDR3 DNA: TGTGCCAGCACCGACAGGGATAGCAATCAGCCCCAGCATTTT
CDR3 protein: CASTDRDSNQPQHF

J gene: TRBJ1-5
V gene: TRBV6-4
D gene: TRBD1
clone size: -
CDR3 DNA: TGTGCCAGCAGGAGACCGGGACAGGGGAGTATCAGCAATCAGCCCCAGCATTTT
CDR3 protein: CASRRPGQGSISNQPQHF

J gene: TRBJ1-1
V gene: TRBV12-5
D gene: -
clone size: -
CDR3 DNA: TGTGCTAGTGGTCGGGGGGGAGGGAGGGAAGCTTTCTTT
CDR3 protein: CASGRGGGREAFF

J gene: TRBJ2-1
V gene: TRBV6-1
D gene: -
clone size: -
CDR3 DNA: TGTGCCAGCAGTGAAACTAGGAACAATGAGCAGTTCTTC
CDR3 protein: CASSETRNNEQFF

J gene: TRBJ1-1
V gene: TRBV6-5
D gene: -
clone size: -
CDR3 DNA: TGTGCCAGCAGTTACTCGCGGGGCCCGGAGGGGACTGAAGCTTTCTTT
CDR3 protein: CASSYSRGPEGTEAFF

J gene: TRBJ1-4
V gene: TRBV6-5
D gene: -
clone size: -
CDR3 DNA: TGTGCCAGCTCGCCAACTAGGCGTCTTGCTGAAAAACTGTTTTTT
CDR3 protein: CASSPTRRLAEKLFF

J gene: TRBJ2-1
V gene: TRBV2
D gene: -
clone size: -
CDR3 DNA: TGTGCCAGCAGCCGGGACTCACAACACAATGAGCAGTTCTTC
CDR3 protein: CASSRDSQHNEQFF

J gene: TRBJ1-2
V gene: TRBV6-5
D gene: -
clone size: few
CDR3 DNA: TGTGCCAGCAGGTCTTATATTCCGGGGGGTGGCTACACCTTC
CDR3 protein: CASRSYIPGGGYTF

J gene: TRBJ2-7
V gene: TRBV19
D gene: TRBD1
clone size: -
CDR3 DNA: TGTGCCAGTAGTACCTACAGGGGGCGCTTCGGGGAGCAGTACTTC
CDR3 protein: CASSTYRGRFGEQYF